This T cell receptor (beta chain) was captured by sequencing in a study of naive and memory T cell subsets. Two oligonucleotides, mixed equimolar, formed the beta constant-region primer covering TRBC1 and TRBC2. Four rounds of PCR amplified the ligated cDNA using nested alpha and beta constant-region primers plus SP2. From the UMI-ligation and nested PCR reads, TCRdb called clonotypes with MiXCR, one entry per CDR3 protein. The table shows more than 95,000 distinct CDR3 sequences, with more than 14% occurring only once. This CDR3 contains 13 residues. Deletions cut 0 bases from V and 6 bases from J, with 9 bases between. Remarks on this clonotype: Its specificity is not known.

Study-level results: Naive repertoires, especially CD8, held a few larger clonotypes, possibly memory cells re-expressing CD45RA.

V and J are TRBV12-3 or TRBV12-4 and TRBJ2-7; possible D gene TRBD1, 6 bases. Sequenced input: naive CD8+ T cells from blood. The TCR was taken from a human donor in good health. The CDR3 region has the DNA TGTGCCAGCAGTTTAGCCCCAGGGGCCGAGCAGTACTTC. Protein product: CASSLAPGAEQYF.